This is a list of T cell receptor beta chains from one sample in a study of T cell repertoires in cytomegalovirus infection. TCRdb processed the reads anew with MiXCR; each CDR3 protein has one entry. The sample has roughly 160,000 distinct CDR3 sequences; 20% to 25% are singletons. Their specific antigens are unknown. Sample: CD8+ T cells from cultured PBMCs, taken from culture after CMV antigen stimulation. These receptors all stem from a human donor in good health (CMV status not recorded). Some clones in this sample may be carry-over from other donors' samples. Each CDR3 is given with its conserved first and last residue. The D gene is left open where the match is weak. Only some rows state a clone size, as once, few, many or a class for expanded clones.

>TRBV7-3|few|TRBJ1-2|.
TGTGCCAGCAGCTTAACCGCCGGGGGGTCGGACTATGGCTACACCTTC
CASSLTAGGSDYGYTF
>TRBV27|.|TRBJ1-4|.
TGTGCCAGCAGTTTGAGGGGGGCCCCTGGGTATAATGAAAAACTGTTTTTT
CASSLRGAPGYNEKLFF
>TRBV7-2|.|TRBJ2-5|TRBD2
TGTGCCAGCAGCCTCGGGGGGGTAGAGACCCAGTACTTC
CASSLGGVETQYF
>TRBV4-1|few|TRBJ2-3|.
TGCGCCAGCAGCCAAGCGGTACGCACAGATACGCAGTATTTT
CASSQAVRTDTQYF
>TRBV15|few|TRBJ2-3|.
TGTGCCACGATGAGCACAGATACGCAGTATTTT
CATMSTDTQYF
>TRBV6-2/TRBV6-3|few|TRBJ2-7|.
TGTGCCAGCAAAACAGGGCTGCACCGCATCCAGCAGTACTTC
CASKTGLHRIQQYF
>TRBV7-3|.|TRBJ2-5|.
TGTGCCAGCAGCTCAGGCGTGGAGACCCAGTACTTC
CASSSGVETQYF
>TRBV11-2|.|TRBJ1-2|TRBD1
TGTGCCAGCAGCTTAGATTCGGACAGGGTGGGCCTCAACTATGGCTACACCTTC
CASSLDSDRVGLNYGYTF
>TRBV7-2|.|TRBJ2-6|.
TGTGCCAGCAGCCCCCTTGGGGGGACCCTGGGTGGGGCCAACGTCCTGACTTTC
CASSPLGGTLGGANVLTF
>TRBV7-2|few|TRBJ2-7|.
TGTGCCAGCAGCTTATATAAGGGCTCCCCCTACGAGCAGTACTTC
CASSLYKGSPYEQYF
>TRBV7-9|once|TRBJ1-6|.
TGTGCCAGCAGCCGGGGGGCAGCATATAATTCACCCCTCCACTTT
CASSRGAAYNSPLHF
>TRBV30|few|TRBJ2-3|.
TGTGCCTGGAGTGACGAGACAGGGGAGGGGGGATATACGCAGTATTTT
CAWSDETGEGGYTQYF
>TRBV11-3|.|TRBJ1-1|.
TGTGCCAGCAGTTTCCGGGACACAGGAGAAGCTTTCTTT
CASSFRDTGEAFF
>TRBV25-1|few|TRBJ1-1|.
TGTGCCAGCAGCAGTCCTTTGAACACTGAAGCTTTCTTT
CASSSPLNTEAFF
>TRBV7-2|few|TRBJ1-1|.
TGTGCCAGCTCCTTCGGACGCGGGGCTTTCTTT
CASSFGRGAFF
>TRBV7-8|.|TRBJ2-3|TRBD2
TGTGCCAGCAGCTCCAGACTAGCGGGGTTGGAAGATACGCAGTATTTT
CASSSRLAGLEDTQYF
>TRBV14|few|TRBJ1-2|.
TGTGCCAGCAGCCAAGCAAAGGGAGCTAACTATGGCTACACCTTC
CASSQAKGANYGYTF
>TRBV19|.|TRBJ1-5|TRBD1
TGTGCCAGTAGGAGGGACAGGGAGGATCAGCCCCAGCATTTT
CASRRDREDQPQHF
>TRBV2|many|TRBJ2-1|TRBD2
TGTGCCAGCAGCCCAGGACTAGTTTCTTCCTACAATGAGCAGTTCTTC
CASSPGLVSSYNEQFF
>TRBV9|.|TRBJ2-1|TRBD1
TGTGCCAGCAGCGTAGGGGACAGTCGCTACAATGAGCAGTTCTTC
CASSVGDSRYNEQFF
>TRBV28|.|TRBJ2-1|.
TGTGCCAGCACAGGACAGTGGGTCTACAATGAGCAGTTCTTC
CASTGQWVYNEQFF
>TRBV7-2|many|TRBJ2-3|.
TGTGCCAGCAGCCAGGACAGCCACGGGGATACGCAGTATTTT
CASSQDSHGDTQYF
>TRBV6-6|.|TRBJ2-7|TRBD1
TGTGCCAGCAGTCCCCGCCCTGGGACAGGGTATTACGAGCAGTACTTC
CASSPRPGTGYYEQYF
>TRBV7-2|.|TRBJ1-2|.
TGTGCCAGCAGCTCAACAGAGCACTATGGCTACACCTTC
CASSSTEHYGYTF
>TRBV27|.|TRBJ1-2|TRBD1
TGTGCCAGCAGTTCACGGACAGGGGGCGTGTATGGCTACACCTTC
CASSSRTGGVYGYTF
>TRBV12-3/TRBV12-4|.|TRBJ2-5|TRBD1
TGTGCCAGCAGTCCTGGACAGGGGGCATTAGAGACCCAGTACTTC
CASSPGQGALETQYF
>TRBV7-8|few|TRBJ2-7|.
TGTGCCAGCAGCTCCGGACAGAAGGTCGTCTACGAGCAGTACTTC
CASSSGQKVVYEQYF
>TRBV11-2|few|TRBJ2-3|.
TGTGCCAGCAGCCCCCCACCTAGCACAGATACGCAGTATTTT
CASSPPPSTDTQYF
>TRBV4-1|.|TRBJ1-5|TRBD1
TGCGCCAGCAGCCAAGATGGGGGGACAGGGCCCCAGCCCCAGCATTTT
CASSQDGGTGPQPQHF
>TRBV7-2|.|TRBJ1-4|TRBD1
TGTGCCAGCAGCTTGGGGACAGGGCGCGAAAAACTGTTTTTT
CASSLGTGREKLFF
>TRBV28|.|TRBJ1-5|.
TGTGCCAGCAGGGCCCAGCCCTATAGCAATCAGCCCCAGCATTTT
CASRAQPYSNQPQHF
>TRBV12-3/TRBV12-4|.|TRBJ1-1|.
TGTGCCAGCGGGACCTCAAGTTACGTGAACACTGAAGCTTTCTTT
CASGTSSYVNTEAFF
>TRBV12-3/TRBV12-4|.|TRBJ2-5|TRBD1
TGTGCCAGCAGCCCGGGACAGGGGGAGGTGGAGACCCAGTACTTC
CASSPGQGEVETQYF
>TRBV7-6|few|TRBJ2-2|TRBD1
TGTGCCAGCAGCTTGATGAATTGGGGACAGCACCTAACCGGGGAGCTGTTTTTT
CASSLMNWGQHLTGELFF
>TRBV7-9|many|TRBJ2-2|.
TGTGCCAGCAGCTTACTAGGGGAGCGGAACACCGGGGAGCTGTTTTTT
CASSLLGERNTGELFF
>TRBV27|few|TRBJ2-7|.
TGTGCCAGCAGTTTAGTTCGTGCCTACGAGCAGTACTTC
CASSLVRAYEQYF
>TRBV28|.|TRBJ1-2|TRBD1
TGTGCCAGCAGTCCAGGGACAGCCGAGGGGGGCTACACCTTC
CASSPGTAEGGYTF
>TRBV29-1|.|TRBJ1-1|.
TGCAGCGTTGAAGACCGTACCCCGGAAGGCACTGAAGCTTTCTTT
CSVEDRTPEGTEAFF
>TRBV7-2|.|TRBJ1-5|.
TGTGCCAGCAGCTACAACAGGGCCGAGCAGCCCCAGCATTTT
CASSYNRAEQPQHF
>TRBV7-2|.|TRBJ1-5|.
TGTGCCAGCAGCTTAGATGGTGGGATTGGCAATCAGCCCCAGCATTTT
CASSLDGGIGNQPQHF
>TRBV27|.|TRBJ2-1|TRBD1
TGTGCCAGCTGGGGGACAGGGGTTGGAAATGAGCAGTTCTTC
CASWGTGVGNEQFF
>TRBV19|few|TRBJ2-5|.
TGTGCCAGTAGTCCCCTGGGACTGTTGGGGGAGACCCAGTACTTC
CASSPLGLLGETQYF
>TRBV12-3/TRBV12-4|few|TRBJ1-5|.
TGTGCCAGCAGTTTAGCGCTTAAGACACTGGGAGAGGATCAGCCCCAGCATTTT
CASSLALKTLGEDQPQHF
>TRBV5-6|few|TRBJ2-3|.
TGTGCCAGCAGCACATTCGAAAGGAGAGGCACAGATACGCAGTATTTT
CASSTFERRGTDTQYF
>TRBV27|few|TRBJ2-7|.
TGTGCCAGCAGTTTCGGGACGGGCTACGAGCAGTACTTC
CASSFGTGYEQYF
>TRBV7-2|.|TRBJ1-1|.
TGTGCCAGCAGCTCCCGCTGGGAGGGTTACAGGATGACTGAAGCTTTCTTT
CASSSRWEGYRMTEAFF
>TRBV10-3|.|TRBJ2-7|.
TGTGCCATCAGTGACGGCCGGGCAGGGGCCTACGAGCAGTACTTC
CAISDGRAGAYEQYF
>TRBV19|few|TRBJ1-5|.
TGTGCCAGTAGCTCCACAGGGCTTGGCAATCAGCCCCAGCATTTT
CASSSTGLGNQPQHF
>TRBV6-2/TRBV6-3|.|TRBJ2-7|TRBD2
TGTGCCAGCAGTAACCTCCTGACTAGCGGGCTGTCCTACGAGCAGTACTTC
CASSNLLTSGLSYEQYF
>TRBV7-2|.|TRBJ1-2|.
TGTGCCAGCAGTTCACCCTTACTTAAACAGGGATCTAACTATGGCTACACCTTC
CASSSPLLKQGSNYGYTF
>TRBV27|few|TRBJ1-2|.
TGTGCCAGCAGTCGTGGGGGATTGGGGGGGTATGGCTACACCTTC
CASSRGGLGGYGYTF